Shown below are 3 T cell receptor beta chains from a single sample sequenced in a study of T cells in women clearing cervical HPV infection. Method: immunoSEQ multiplex PCR; TCRdb's copy keeps in-frame clones and lacks some. The sample data list some 31,000 clones. The source material was blood buffy coat. Receptor source: a woman aged 18-70 years with a cervical HPV16 infection that either progressed to CIN3+ or cleared (not recorded which).

Notes on this clone: The read is 3 residues too short to cover the CDR3 end, so that end is filled in from the germline J gene. J is TRBJ2-1 and V is TRBV11-2; 12 bases map to TRBD2. CDR1 is SGHAT and CDR2 is FQNNGV in the germline V gene. V lost 7 bases to trimming and J lost 7 bases; unmatched junction nucleotides: 8. CDR3 length: 15 residues. CDR3 bases read: TGTGCCAGCAACCTACTAGCGGGGGGCGCGAATGAG. This gives the protein CASNLLAGGANE. The whole CDR3 sequence reads CASNLLAGGANEQFF.

Turning to this clone: The read terminates 3 residues ahead of where the CDR3 ends, so the germline J gene completes it. The chain links TRBV7-8 to TRBJ1-6, with D maybe TRBD1 (5 bases). This CDR3 spans 14 amino acids. Germline V CDR1 and CDR2: SGHVS, FQNEAQ. The V end lost 5 bases, the J end lost 9 bases, and 14 bases lay between the germline ends. The CDR3 loop is CASSERGVGSPLHF. The CDR3 bases that were read are TGTGCCAGCAGCGAGCGAGGGGTCGGTTCACCC.

The CDR3 DNA, read in part, is TGTGCCAGCAGCTTTTCGGCAGGTGGGTACGAG. This sequence encodes CASSFSAGGYE. The complete CDR3 protein is CASSFSAGGYEQYF. The chain employs TRBV7-2 and TRBJ2-7; unclear D gene. The read ends 3 residues before the CDR3 terminus; that terminus is restored from the germline J gene. There are 14 residues in the CDR3. The germline V and J ends were trimmed by 3 bases and 4 bases, with 13 bases remaining between them. Germline V gene data show CDR1 as SGHTA and CDR2 as FQGNSA.